These 23 T cell receptor beta chains were all obtained from the same sample, sequenced in a study of beta chain features in type 1 diabetes. Points from the study as a whole: Among patients with Type 1 diabetes, TCRB CDR3s were moderately but significantly shorter in every one of the four CD4+ subsets.

These TCRs are of unknown antigen specificity. The investigators reverse transcribed all of the isolated RNA, so they sequenced expressed TCRB transcripts. Profiling relied on immunoSEQ multiplex PCR, and the TCRdb table lists in-frame clones only, not all of them. The sample holds 300,000 to 400,000 clones, around a tenth seen once. Source material: central memory CD4+ T cells from blood. Receptor source: a man in his thirties or forties with type 1 diabetes.

A few counts support this clone. The V call is TRBV28, the J call TRBJ2-1; 8 nucleotides line up with TRBD2. Germline V gives CDR1 MDHEN, CDR2 SYDVKM. With V trimmed by 6 bases and J by 8 bases, 9 bases remained unmatched. The CDR3 is 14 residues long. CDR3 in amino acids: CASRAAGVRHEQFF. The CDR3 DNA reads as TGTGCCAGCAGGGCAGCGGGAGTCCGCCATGAGCAGTTCTTC.

V gene TRBV7-9 combines with J gene TRBJ1-5; the D is unclear. Germline-derived CDR1 and CDR2 are SEHNR and FQNEAQ (reference sequence). The ends were cut back, 5 bases at V and 2 bases at J, with 19 bases in the middle. This CDR3 contains 17 residues. The CDR3 DNA reads as TGTGCCAGCAGCCCCAACCTGGGAGGGTCTGGCAATCAGCCCCAGCATTTT. Protein sequence: CASSPNLGGSGNQPQHF.

This chain links TRBV28 with TRBJ2-3, with 9 positions matching TRBD1. J lost 4 bases, V lost 6 bases, and 8 bases had no gene match. Germline-derived CDR1 and CDR2 are MDHEN and SYDVKM. The CDR3 spans 15 residues. CDR3 sequence: CASSRPGQGADTQYF. The DNA for the CDR3 is TGTGCCAGCAGCCGACCGGGACAGGGAGCAGATACGCAGTATTTT. Together with reference TRBV28 and TRBJ2-3, the CDR3 gives the full variable domain: DVKVTQSSRYLVKRTGEKVFLECVQDMDHENMFWYRQDPGLGLRLIYFSYDVKMKEKGDIPEGYSVSREKKERFSLILESASTNQTSMYLCASSRPGQGADTQYFGPGTRLTVL.

This clone was counted a few times. The genes are TRBV7-9 and TRBJ2-1; 8 nucleotides align to TRBD2. CDR1 SEHNR and CDR2 FQNEAQ come from the germline V gene (reference sequence). This CDR3 comprises 17 residues. V gave up 5 bases and J gave up 4 bases; unmatched junction bases: 13. In DNA form, the CDR3 reads TGTGCCAGCAGCGAGGCGAGCGGGAGTTTTAATTACAATGAGCAGTTCTTC. It translates to CASSEASGSFNYNEQFF.

Ten or more counts support this clone. This chain uses TRBV7-9 with TRBJ1-2, with 8 positions matching TRBD1. The CDR3 spans 17 residues. Germline CDR1 and CDR2: SEHNR and FQNEAQ (reference sequence). The V segment lost 8 bases and the J segment 9 bases; nucleotides outside the gene matches: 23. CDR3 coding DNA: TGTGCCAGCGCGCGGTTGGGCAGGGGGCGTGGGGAAGCCCGCTACACCTTC. This gives the protein CASARLGRGRGEARYTF.

This clone occurred many times. The V call is TRBV10-3, the J call TRBJ1-1; TRBD1 matches at 7 bases. Germline V gives CDR1 ENHRY, CDR2 SYGVKD. The CDR3 runs 11 residues. Germline trimming cut 6 bases from V and 6 bases from J; bases unmatched to any gene: 1. This CDR3 reads CAIRRGPEAFF. CDR3 coding DNA: TGTGCCATCAGGAGGGGGCCTGAAGCTTTCTTT.

The chain's CDR3 is CASRSTSPDTQYF. CDR3 nucleotide sequence: TGTGCCAGCAGGTCGACTAGCCCAGATACGCAGTATTTT. The chain couples TRBV7-2 to TRBJ2-3; 7 bases fit TRBD2. Germline V gene lookup returns CDR1 SGHTA and CDR2 FQGNSA. With 6 bases clipped from V and 4 bases from J, the junction kept 4 bases outside the gene matches. This CDR3 spans 13 amino acids.

V gene TRBV7-2 combines with J gene TRBJ1-1; no definite D call. V dropped 5 bases and J dropped 1 base, with 11 bases sitting between them. The CDR3 covers 14 residues. Germline V lookup: CDR1 SGHTA, CDR2 FQGNSA. CDR3 bases: TGTGCCAGCAGCCCCTACGGGTCGAACACTGAAGCTTTCTTT. Encoded protein: CASSPYGSNTEAFF.

This clone was observed a handful of times. This chain uses TRBV30 with TRBJ1-3, with 11 positions matching TRBD1. V lost 3 bases to trimming and J lost 6 bases; unmatched junction nucleotides: 7. This CDR3 contains 15 residues. The germline CDR1 and CDR2 sequences are GTSNPN and SVGIG (reference sequence). The CDR3 DNA is TGTGCCTGGAGGGACCGGGACAGGGGGTTAAACACCATATATTTT. Protein: CAWRDRDRGLNTIYF.

In this sample, this clone turned up many times. V gene TRBV4-1 combines with J gene TRBJ2-1; D gene ambiguous. Trimming took off 0 bases at V and 2 bases at J, with 5 bases between the two ends. Germline loops: CDR1 MGHRA, CDR2 YSYEKL. The CDR3 contains 14 residues. The DNA for the CDR3 is TGCGCCAGCAGCCAAGAAGGAGCCTACAATGAGCAGTTCTTC. Protein: CASSQEGAYNEQFF.

There are a few counts of this clone. V usage is TRBV5-1 and J usage is TRBJ2-7; no firm D call. CDR1 is SGHRS, CDR2 YFSETQ, per germline. This CDR3 region has 13 residues. Trimming pared 6 bases from V and 5 bases from J, leaving 15 bases between. CDR3: CASTLLGWDEQYF. CDR3 in DNA: TGCGCCAGCACCCTGCTGGGGTGGGACGAGCAGTACTTC. The complete variable domain, with remaining parts taken from reference TRBV5-1 and TRBJ2-7, reads KAGVTQTPRYLIKTRGQQVTLSCSPISGHRSVSWYQQTPGQGLQFLFEYFSETQRNKGNFPGRFSGRQFSNSRSEMNVSTLELGDSALYLCASTLLGWDEQYFGPGTRLTVT.

This sequence joins TRBV27 and TRBJ1-1; a possible D gene is TRBD1 (5 bases). Deletions cut 8 bases from V and 0 bases from J, with 13 bases between. Germline V CDR1 and CDR2: MNHEY, SMNVEV (reference sequence). The CDR3 contains 14 residues. The CDR3 nucleotides read TGTGCCAGCGCCGCAGGGAGAATGAACACTGAAGCTTTCTTT. Its protein product is CASAAGRMNTEAFF.

This clone was seen more than once but under ten times. In the same sample, other DNA sequences code for this CDR3. V and J are TRBV30 and TRBJ2-7; no reliable D call. Per the germline V gene, CDR1 is GTSNPN and CDR2 is SVGIG (reference sequence). CDR3 size: 12 residues. V was trimmed by 0 bases and J by 3 bases, leaving 6 bases between them. The CDR3 DNA is TGTGCCTGGAGTGTTAGGGACTACGAGCAGTACTTC. Translating it yields CAWSVRDYEQYF.

This clone came up many times. V is TRBV7-6 and J is TRBJ1-4, with 9 bases identical to TRBD1. Germline CDR1 and CDR2: SGHVS and FNYEAQ. Losses at the gene ends were 9 bases for V and 5 bases for J; bases not matched to a gene: 16. The CDR3 length is 17 residues. The CDR3 protein is CARTGTGPLRLNEKLFF. In DNA, the CDR3 is TGTGCCAGGACCGGGACAGGGCCTCTCCGGTTAAATGAAAAACTGTTTTTT. The whole variable domain, remainder taken from reference TRBV7-6 and TRBJ1-4, is GAGVSQSPRYKVTKRGQDVALRCDPISGHVSLYWYRQALGQGPEFLTYFNYEAQQDKSGLPNDRFSAERPEGSISTLTIQRTEQRDSAMYRCARTGTGPLRLNEKLFFGSGTQLSVL.

This chain connects TRBV5-8 to TRBJ1-5; D gene unclear. The CDR3 spans 13 residues. Trimming pared 4 bases from V and 4 bases from J, leaving 9 bases between. From germline, CDR1 is SGHTS and CDR2 YDEGEE. The CDR3 DNA is TGTGCCAGCAGCCCAAGGGTTAATCAGCCCCAGCATTTT. Its translation: CASSPRVNQPQHF.

The V call is TRBV11-2, the J call TRBJ2-7; 14 bases match TRBD2. The V gene's germline CDR1 is SGHAT and CDR2 FQNNGV. V lost 5 bases and J lost 6; bases outside the gene matches: 6. The CDR3 spans 15 residues. CDR3 nucleotide sequence: TGTGCCAGCAGCGCGGGGACTAGCGGGAGTGGCGAGCAGTACTTC. Its translation: CASSAGTSGSGEQYF.

In the case of this clone: The identical CDR3 is also encoded by other nucleotide sequences in the sample. CDR3 loop: CASSQERATGELFF. CDR3 DNA: TGCGCCAGCAGCCAAGAAAGGGCCACCGGGGAGCTGTTTTTT. The chain is built from TRBV4-3 and TRBJ2-2; no reliable D call. V lost 0 bases, J lost 4 bases, and 6 bases lay in between. The CDR3 has 14 amino acids. CDR1 is LGHNA, CDR2 YSLEER, per germline.

This clone was seen only a few times. V and J are TRBV4-3 and TRBJ2-1; no reliable D call. V lost 8 bases and J lost 6, with 17 bases in between. CDR1 is LGHNA, CDR2 YSLEER, per germline. This CDR3 region has 14 residues. The CDR3 here is CASSIEWSSNEQFF. CDR3 in DNA: TGCGCCAGCTCAATAGAATGGTCTAGCAATGAGCAGTTCTTC.

This chain connects TRBV7-2 to TRBJ2-5, with D perhaps TRBD1 (5 bases). The CDR3 sequence is 15 residues long. Germline CDR1 is SGHTA and CDR2 is FQGNSA. Trimming cost V 1 base and J 1 base, with 10 bases left between them. The CDR3 DNA reads TGTGCCAGCAGCTTAGTAGCAGGGATCCAAGAGACCCAGTACTTC. Translation gives CASSLVAGIQETQYF.

The rearrangement joins TRBV5-4 to TRBJ1-5; D is unresolved. CDR1 is SGHNT and CDR2 is YYREEE in the germline V gene (reference sequence). The CDR3 consists of 15 residues. Trimming shortened V by 0 bases and J by 6 bases, and 13 bases separated the two germline ends. CDR3 sequence reads: CASSLAPGAPQPQHF. The CDR3 bases are TGTGCCAGCAGCTTGGCCCCAGGAGCCCCTCAGCCCCAGCATTTT.

This chain uses TRBV5-3 with TRBJ1-4, with D unresolved. TRBV5-3 is filed as an ORF, its function uncertain. The CDR3 is 14 residues long. V lost 4 bases and J lost 3, with 10 bases in between. CDR3 region: CARSPRTSNEKLFF. CDR3 bases: TGTGCCAGAAGCCCGAGGACTTCTAATGAAAAACTGTTTTTT.

The chain recombines TRBV6-5 with TRBJ2-7; a weak D match, TRBD2 (5 bases). V lost 0 bases and J lost 2, with 8 bases in between. Germline values: CDR1 MNHEY, CDR2 SVGAGI. The CDR3 has 14 amino acids. The CDR3 sequence: CASSYSRATYEQYF. The CDR3 DNA reads TGTGCCAGCAGTTACTCGAGGGCCACCTACGAGCAGTACTTC.

This chain joins TRBV6-6 and TRBJ2-7; D possibly corresponds to TRBD2 (6 bases). CDR3 length: 11 amino acids. V shed 8 bases and J shed 3 bases, with 8 bases lying between them. Germline assignment: CDR1 MNHNY and CDR2 SVGAGI (reference sequence). CDR3 in amino acids: CASGTYYEQYF. For the CDR3, the DNA is TGTGCCAGCGGGACTTACTACGAGCAGTACTTC.